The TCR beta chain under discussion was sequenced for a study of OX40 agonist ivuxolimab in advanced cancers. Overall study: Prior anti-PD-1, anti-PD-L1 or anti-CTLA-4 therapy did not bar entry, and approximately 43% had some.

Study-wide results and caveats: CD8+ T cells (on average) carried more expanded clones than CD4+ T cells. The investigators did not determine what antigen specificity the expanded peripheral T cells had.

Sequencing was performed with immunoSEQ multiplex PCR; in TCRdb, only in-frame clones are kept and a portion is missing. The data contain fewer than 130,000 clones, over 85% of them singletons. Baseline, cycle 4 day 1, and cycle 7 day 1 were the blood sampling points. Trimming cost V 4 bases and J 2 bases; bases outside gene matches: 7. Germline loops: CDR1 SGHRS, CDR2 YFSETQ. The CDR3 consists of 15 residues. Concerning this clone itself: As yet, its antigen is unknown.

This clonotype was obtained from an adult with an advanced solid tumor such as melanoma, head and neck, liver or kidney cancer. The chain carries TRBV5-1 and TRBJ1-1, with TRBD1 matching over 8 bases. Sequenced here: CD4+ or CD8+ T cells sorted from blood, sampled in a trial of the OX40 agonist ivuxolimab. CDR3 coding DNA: TGCGCCAGCAGCCTAATGACAGGGGAAAACACTGAAGCTTTCTTT. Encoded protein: CASSLMTGENTEAFF.